A selection of T cell receptor beta chains follows, all from one sample in a study of T cells after yellow fever vaccination. MiXCR was run by TCRdb on the 5' RACE reads, yielding one entry per CDR3 protein. The data show about 130,000 distinct CDR3 sequences, roughly 9% seen once. This specimen was CD8+ T cells sorted from PBMCs, taken on the day of the yellow fever booster vaccination. All receptors come from a man aged 18 to 35 who received the YFV17D yellow fever vaccine. The CDR3 runs from the conserved cysteine through the conserved F or W. The D gene is left open where the match is weak. Clone size is not always given. Where it is, it says once, few, many or a class for expanded clones.

d_gene	abundance	v_gene	j_gene	CDR3aa	CDR3nt
NA	NA	TRBV12-3/TRBV12-4	TRBJ2-7	CASSLTGLYYEQYF	TGTGCCAGCAGTTTAACAGGTCTATACTACGAGCAGTACTTC
TRBD1	few	TRBV27	TRBJ1-2	CASTTGANGYTF	TGTGCCAGCACGACAGGGGCTAACGGCTACACCTTC
NA	few	TRBV6-2/TRBV6-3	TRBJ2-7	CASSYSRGIEQYF	TGTGCCAGCAGTTACTCTAGAGGAATCGAGCAGTACTTC
TRBD1	many	TRBV20-1	TRBJ1-2	CSAPTGGSANYGYTF	TGCAGTGCCCCCACAGGGGGCTCAGCTAACTATGGCTACACCTTC
NA	few	TRBV19	TRBJ2-4	CASSIETPTPLQYF	TGTGCCAGTAGTATCGAAACACCAACACCGTTACAGTACTTC
NA	NA	TRBV3-1	TRBJ1-2	CASSQDPAPHGYTF	TGTGCCAGCAGCCAAGATCCAGCACCCCATGGCTACACCTTC
NA	few	TRBV7-2	TRBJ2-7	CASSSSIYEQYF	TGTGCCAGCAGCTCGAGTATCTACGAGCAGTACTTC
TRBD1	NA	TRBV7-9	TRBJ1-5	CASSTDREAGQPQHF	TGTGCCAGCAGCACGGACAGGGAGGCAGGTCAGCCCCAGCATTTT
TRBD1	many	TRBV6-5	TRBJ2-5	CASSSWTGHQETQYF	TGTGCCAGCAGTTCCTGGACAGGGCACCAAGAGACCCAGTACTTC
TRBD2	NA	TRBV15	TRBJ2-3	CATSRGLAADTQYF	TGTGCCACCAGCAGAGGACTAGCGGCAGATACGCAGTATTTT
NA	few	TRBV2	TRBJ2-3	CATKVSTQYF	TGTGCCACCAAAGTCAGTACGCAGTATTTT
TRBD2	NA	TRBV5-1	TRBJ2-1	CASSEAGGPENEQFF	TGCGCCAGCAGCGAAGCGGGGGGGCCTGAAAATGAGCAGTTCTTC
NA	NA	TRBV14	TRBJ2-5	CASSRRSGGPFETQYF	TGTGCCAGCAGCCGGAGATCTGGGGGCCCGTTCGAGACCCAGTACTTC
TRBD1	NA	TRBV20-1	TRBJ1-4	CSARNIGQDGNEKLFF	TGCAGTGCTAGGAACATCGGACAGGATGGTAATGAAAAACTGTTTTTT
TRBD1	few	TRBV12-3/TRBV12-4	TRBJ2-4	CASRTGTGFDIQYF	TGTGCCAGCAGGACCGGGACAGGGTTTGACATACAGTACTTC
NA	many	TRBV6-5	TRBJ1-2	CASSSGTGGDGYTF	TGTGCCAGCAGTTCGGGGACGGGGGGTGATGGCTACACCTTC
NA	NA	TRBV20-1	TRBJ2-1	CSARDRMRARYNEQFF	TGCAGTGCTAGAGATCGGATGAGGGCCCGGTACAATGAGCAGTTCTTC
NA	NA	TRBV7-9	TRBJ1-1	CASSLDTPATEAFF	TGTGCCAGCAGCTTAGATACTCCAGCGACTGAAGCTTTCTTT
NA	many	TRBV27	TRBJ2-4	CASSLRVQNIQYF	TGTGCCAGCAGTTTAAGAGTACAAAACATTCAGTACTTC
NA	few	TRBV7-8	TRBJ1-5	CASTVQVSWGNQPQHF	TGTGCCAGCACCGTACAGGTTTCCTGGGGCAATCAGCCCCAGCATTTT
TRBD1	few	TRBV6-5	TRBJ1-4	CASSYWGQGLGKLFF	TGTGCCAGCAGTTACTGGGGACAGGGGTTAGGGAAACTGTTTTTT
TRBD1	few	TRBV4-3	TRBJ1-2	CASSQGPGTAYGYTF	TGCGCCAGCAGCCAAGGCCCGGGGACAGCCTATGGCTACACCTTC
NA	few	TRBV2	TRBJ1-5	CASSPEIATTYQPQHF	TGTGCCAGCAGCCCTGAGATAGCGACTACTTATCAGCCCCAGCATTTT
TRBD1	few	TRBV4-1	TRBJ2-1	CASSLGQGDNEQFF	TGCGCCAGCAGCCTCGGACAGGGCGACAATGAGCAGTTCTTC
NA	NA	TRBV3-1	TRBJ1-1	CASSQPDTGNTEAFF	TGTGCCAGCAGCCAACCTGACACGGGGAACACTGAAGCTTTCTTT
NA	NA	TRBV4-2	TRBJ1-1	CASSPAGGRENEAFF	TGTGCCAGCAGCCCCGCGGGGGGCCGGGAAAATGAAGCTTTCTTT
TRBD1	few	TRBV27	TRBJ1-2	CASSFLTGGEGNYGYTF	TGTGCCAGCAGTTTCTTGACAGGGGGCGAGGGTAACTATGGCTACACCTTC
NA	few	TRBV6-2/TRBV6-3	TRBJ1-1	CASSYPTRTRSTEAFF	TGTGCCAGCAGTTACCCGACCAGGACAAGAAGCACTGAAGCTTTCTTT
NA	NA	TRBV4-2	TRBJ1-5	CASSQDGAGNQPQHF	TGTGCCAGCAGCCAAGATGGGGCAGGGAATCAGCCCCAGCATTTT
TRBD2	NA	TRBV6-1	TRBJ2-4	CASSLGLAGGRAKNIQYF	TGTGCCAGCAGTTTGGGACTAGCGGGGGGGAGGGCCAAAAACATTCAGTACTTC
NA	few	TRBV19	TRBJ1-5	CASSIEGNQPQHF	TGTGCCAGTAGTATTGAGGGGAATCAGCCCCAGCATTTT
NA	NA	TRBV9	TRBJ2-5	CASSQSQGETQYF	TGTGCCAGCAGCCAATCTCAGGGGGAGACCCAGTACTTC
TRBD1	few	TRBV10-2	TRBJ2-5	CASSGQGAGLETQYF	TGCGCCAGCAGTGGACAGGGGGCGGGTTTGGAGACCCAGTACTTC
NA	NA	TRBV4-3	TRBJ2-7	CASSQEGAGRGYEQYF	TGCGCCAGCAGCCAAGAAGGAGCAGGACGCGGCTACGAGCAGTACTTC
TRBD1	NA	TRBV2	TRBJ2-7	CASSEERGLYEQYF	TGTGCCAGCAGTGAAGAGAGGGGGCTGTACGAGCAGTACTTC